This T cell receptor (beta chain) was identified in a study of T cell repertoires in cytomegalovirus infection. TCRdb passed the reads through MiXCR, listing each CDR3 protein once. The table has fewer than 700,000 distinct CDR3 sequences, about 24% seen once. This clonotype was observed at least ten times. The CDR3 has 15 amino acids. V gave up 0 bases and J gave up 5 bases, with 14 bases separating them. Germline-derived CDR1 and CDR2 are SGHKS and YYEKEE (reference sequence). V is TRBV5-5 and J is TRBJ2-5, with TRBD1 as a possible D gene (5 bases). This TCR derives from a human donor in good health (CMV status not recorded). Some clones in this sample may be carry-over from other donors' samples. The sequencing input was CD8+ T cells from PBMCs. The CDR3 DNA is TGTGCCAGCAGCTTGGCAGACAGAGCCCAGGAGACCCAGTACTTC. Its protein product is CASSLADRAQETQYF.